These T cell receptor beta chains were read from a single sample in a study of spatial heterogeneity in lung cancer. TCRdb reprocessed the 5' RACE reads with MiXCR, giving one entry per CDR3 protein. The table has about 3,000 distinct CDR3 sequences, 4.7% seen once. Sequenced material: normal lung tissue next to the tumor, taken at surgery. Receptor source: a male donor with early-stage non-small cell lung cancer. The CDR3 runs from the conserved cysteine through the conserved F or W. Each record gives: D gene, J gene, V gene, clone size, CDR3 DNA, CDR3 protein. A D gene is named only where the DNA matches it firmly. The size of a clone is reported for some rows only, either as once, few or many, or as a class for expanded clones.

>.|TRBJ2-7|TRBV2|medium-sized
TGTGCCAGCAGTGAAGGCGTCAACTACGAGCAGTACTTC
CASSEGVNYEQYF
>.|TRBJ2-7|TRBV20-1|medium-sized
TGCAGTGCTAGAGAGGACGGCCACGAGCAGTACTTC
CSAREDGHEQYF
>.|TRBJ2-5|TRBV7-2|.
TGTGCCAGCAGCTTAGAAGGGGGGGAGACCCAGTACTTC
CASSLEGGETQYF
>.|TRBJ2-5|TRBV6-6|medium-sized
TGTGCCAGCAGTTACTCGGCAGGGGTGGAGGAGACCCAGTACTTC
CASSYSAGVEETQYF
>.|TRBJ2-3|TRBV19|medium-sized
TGTGCCACTGAGAAGGACCCCACAGATACGCAGTATTTT
CATEKDPTDTQYF
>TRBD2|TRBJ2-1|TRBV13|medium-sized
TGTGCCAGCAGCTCCTTCGGAGCGGGAGCTTACAATGAGCAGTTCTTC
CASSSFGAGAYNEQFF
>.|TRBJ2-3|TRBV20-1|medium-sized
TGCAGTGCTCCCCAACAGACGGGGGGCACAGATACGCAGTATTTT
CSAPQQTGGTDTQYF
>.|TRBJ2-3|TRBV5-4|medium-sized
TGTGCCAGCAGCTACGGGCAGGCTAGCACAGATACGCAGTATTTT
CASSYGQASTDTQYF
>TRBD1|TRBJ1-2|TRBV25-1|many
TGTGCCAGCAGTGGGGGACAGGTCTATGGCTACACCTTC
CASSGGQVYGYTF
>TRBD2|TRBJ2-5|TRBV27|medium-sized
TGTGCCAGCAGTACCAGACTAGCGGGAGAGACCCAGTACTTC
CASSTRLAGETQYF
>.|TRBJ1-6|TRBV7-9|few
TGTGCCTCGACTTGGACAGAGGAATCACCCCTCCACTTT
CASTWTEESPLHF
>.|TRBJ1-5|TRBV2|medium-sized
TGTGCCAGCAGTGCCTCTACAGGAAATAGCAATCAGCCCCAGCATTTT
CASSASTGNSNQPQHF
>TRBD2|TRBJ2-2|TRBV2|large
TGTGCCAGCTCGGGACTACCTCCCGGGGAGCTGTTTTTT
CASSGLPPGELFF
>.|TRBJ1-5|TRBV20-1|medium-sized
TGCAGTGCTAGAGACCGGAAGGAGTACGGCAATCAGCCCCAGCATTTT
CSARDRKEYGNQPQHF
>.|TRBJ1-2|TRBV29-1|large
TGCAGCGTTGAAAAGGGGGATGGAGGTGGTTACACCTTC
CSVEKGDGGGYTF
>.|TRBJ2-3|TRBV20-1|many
TGCAGTGCTAGAGATCTTGGGCTGGGACCGGTTTTAGATACGCAGTATTTT
CSARDLGLGPVLDTQYF
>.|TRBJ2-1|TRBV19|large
TGTGCCAGTAATCGGGACTCGGAAGTTGAGCAGTTCTTC
CASNRDSEVEQFF
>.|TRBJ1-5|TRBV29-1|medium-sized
TGCAGCGTTGTTTTAAGTAGCAATCAGCCCCAGCATTTT
CSVVLSSNQPQHF
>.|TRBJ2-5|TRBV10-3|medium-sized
TGTGCCATCAGTGAGTCGACAGACCAAGAGACCCAGTACTTC
CAISESTDQETQYF
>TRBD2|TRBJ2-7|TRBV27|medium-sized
TGTGCCAGCAGCGGACTAGCGGGGGGCCGATCCTACGAGCAGTACTTC
CASSGLAGGRSYEQYF
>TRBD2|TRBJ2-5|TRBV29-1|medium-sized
TGCAGCGCCGGAGCGGGAGGGGGGGAGACCCAGTACTTC
CSAGAGGGETQYF
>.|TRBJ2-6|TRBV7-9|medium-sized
TGTGCCAGCAGCGCCCCGCGGACGGGGTTTTCTGGGGCCAACGTCCTGACTTTC
CASSAPRTGFSGANVLTF
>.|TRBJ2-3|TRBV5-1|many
TGCGCCAGCAGCTTGGATTTCACAGATACGCAGTATTTT
CASSLDFTDTQYF
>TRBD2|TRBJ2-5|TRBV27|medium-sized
TGTGCCAGCAGTTTAGGATCGGGAGGAGAGACCCAGTACTTC
CASSLGSGGETQYF
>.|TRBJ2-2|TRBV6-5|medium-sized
TGTGCCAGCAGTTACGTGGGGGGCGGCACCGGGGAGCTGTTTTTT
CASSYVGGGTGELFF
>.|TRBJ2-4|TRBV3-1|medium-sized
TGTGCCAGCAGCCAAGCAGAAAACATTCAGTACTTC
CASSQAENIQYF